This T cell receptor beta chain was recovered during a study of T cell responses to AZD1222 COVID-19 vaccine. The data were produced by immunoSEQ multiplex PCR, yet TCRdb's version contains in-frame clones alone and is incomplete. The sample holds more than 150,000 clones; less than 95% are singletons and the top ten take 1.5% to 2%. This CDR3 has 15 amino acids. Germline V gene sequence: CDR1 MNHEY, CDR2 SVGEGT. V was trimmed by 0 bases and J by 0 bases, leaving 6 bases between them. This clone has just one count. This TCR came from an adult in good health. This chain uses TRBV6-2 or TRBV6-3 with TRBJ1-5, with D uncertain. Source: peripheral blood, taken on day 0 of AZD1222 vaccination. CDR3 DNA: TGTGCCAGCAGTTACTCTTCACATAGCAATCAGCCCCAGCATTTT. It yields the protein CASSYSSHSNQPQHF.